A single sample gave rise to the 30 T cell receptor beta chains below, sequenced in a study of cytomegalovirus exposure and HLA in healthy donors. The PCR ran on 60 Vbeta and 13 Jbeta primers. The data were produced by immunoSEQ multiplex PCR, yet TCRdb's version contains in-frame clones alone and is incomplete. The repertoire includes approximately 140,000 clones, over 60% of them detected once, and less than 1.5% sits in the top ten. The specimen sequenced was PBMCs. The receptors stem from a male donor in good health and CMV-seropositive.

As to this clone: The junction differs from germline at one of its ends, possibly a read error. This CDR3 reads CASSLVPFRAEGYPF. For the CDR3, the DNA is TGTGCCAGCAGCTTGGTGCCTTTTAGGGCTGAGGGCTACCCCTTC. V and J are TRBV5-6 and TRBJ1-2; D not certain. The CDR3 is 15 residues long. Germline CDR1 reads SGHDT; CDR2 reads YYEEEE. The entire variable domain, with the rest obtained from reference TRBV5-6 and TRBJ1-2, is as follows: DAGVTQSPTHLIKTRGQQVTLRCSPKSGHDTVSWYQQALGQGPQFIFQYYEEEERQRGNFPDRFSGHQFPNYSSELNVNALLLGDSALYLCASSLVPFRAEGYPFGSGTRLTVV.

In its sample, this clone was seen once. The rearrangement joins TRBV7-9 to TRBJ2-5, with D uncertain. Trimming left V 4 bases short and J 5 bases short, with 8 bases between. The germline CDR1 and CDR2 sequences are SEHNR and FQNEAQ (reference sequence). The CDR3 spans 12 residues. The CDR3 nucleotides are TGTGCCAGCAGCTCCCTTTTGGAGACCCAGTACTTC. It is translated as CASSSLLETQYF.

This clone has just a few counts. The V gene is TRBV16, the J gene TRBJ2-1; 9 bases are shared with TRBD2. This CDR3 has 16 residues. CDR1 is KGHSY, CDR2 FQNENV, per germline. V shed 0 bases, J shed 3 bases, and the junction held 3 bases outside the gene matches. The CDR3 is CASSQSPAGGYNEQFF. In nucleotides, the CDR3 is TGTGCCAGCAGCCAATCCCCAGCGGGAGGCTACAATGAGCAGTTCTTC.

The chain combines TRBV28 with TRBJ2-1; D not resolved. The V gene lost 4 bases and the J gene lost 6 bases, with 4 bases spanning the gap. Germline assignment: CDR1 MDHEN and CDR2 SYDVKM. The CDR3 is 11 amino acids. CDR3 in amino acids: CASSYFNEQFF. CDR3 sequence (DNA): TGTGCCAGCAGTTACTTCAATGAGCAGTTCTTC. The variable domain in full, with the rest retrieved from reference TRBV28 and TRBJ2-1, is DVKVTQSSRYLVKRTGEKVFLECVQDMDHENMFWYRQDPGLGLRLIYFSYDVKMKEKGDIPEGYSVSREKKERFSLILESASTNQTSMYLCASSYFNEQFFGPGTRLTVL.

The J gene is TRBJ2-1, the V gene TRBV6-5; D might be TRBD2 (6 bases). Per the germline V gene, CDR1 is MNHEY and CDR2 is SVGAGI. Deletions cut 6 bases from V and 8 bases from J, with 17 bases between. The CDR3 sequence is 14 residues long. The CDR3 nucleotides read TGTGCCAGCAGCCCGGGGGTAGGGAGGTATGAGCAGTTCTTC. Its translation: CASSPGVGRYEQFF.

This clone came up once. The junction does not match germline at one end; this may be a read error. The chain couples TRBV7-2 to TRBJ1-2, with no clear D. This CDR3 has 14 residues. The germline V gene has CDR1 SGHTA and CDR2 FQGNSA. Here the CDR3 DNA reads TGTGCCAGCAGCTTAGCAACTGTTAACTATGGCTACCCCTTC. Protein sequence: CASSLATVNYGYPF.

The gene calls are TRBV19 and TRBJ1-2; 10 bases are a match to TRBD1. CDR1 and CDR2 from the germline V gene are LNHDA and SQIVND (reference sequence). The ends lost 3 bases at V and 8 bases at J; junction bases unmatched: 6. The CDR3 extends over 14 amino acids. CDR3 amino acids: CASSMDRTGGGYTF. The CDR3 DNA sequence: TGTGCCAGTAGTATGGATCGGACAGGGGGAGGCTACACCTTC.

Turning to this clone: Distinct nucleotide sequences in the sample also encode this CDR3. The V and J genes are TRBV19 and TRBJ2-2, with D tentatively TRBD1 (6 bases). The length of the CDR3 is 15 residues. Between the trimmed V and J ends, which lost 3 bases and 4 bases, there was a span of 12 bases. In germline, CDR1 is LNHDA, CDR2 SQIVND (reference sequence). The DNA of the CDR3 is TGTGCCAGTAGTATCTCGGGCAGGGGCACCGGGGAGCTGTTTTTT. Its protein is CASSISGRGTGELFF.

This clone occurred once. V usage is TRBV12-5 and J usage is TRBJ1-4, with D possibly being TRBD1 (6 bases). Trimming stripped 1 base from V and 4 bases from J, with 10 bases between. Germline CDR1 LGHNT, CDR2 FRNRAP. This CDR3 is 15 amino acids long. CDR3 amino acids: CASGLGGQYNEKLFF. CDR3 nucleotides: TGTGCTAGTGGTTTGGGCGGACAGTATAATGAAAAACTGTTTTTT.

This CDR3 reads CASSEDMGQHYGYTF. The DNA of the CDR3 is TGTGCCAGTAGTGAAGACATGGGACAGCACTATGGCTACACCTTC. This rearrangement joins TRBV19 to TRBJ1-2; 7 nucleotides agree with TRBD1. The CDR3 is 15 residues long. The J segment lost 3 bases and the V segment lost 5 bases, leaving 9 bases of the junction unmatched. CDR1 is LNHDA, CDR2 SQIVND, per germline (reference sequence).

V usage is TRBV11-2 and J usage is TRBJ1-2; D uncertain. The V and J ends lost 5 bases and 2 bases respectively, with 15 bases between them. There are 15 residues in the CDR3. Germline V gene lookup returns CDR1 SGHAT and CDR2 FQNNGV. This CDR3 reads CASSHVGALNYGYTF. The DNA for the CDR3 is TGTGCCAGCAGCCATGTCGGAGCTCTGAACTATGGCTACACCTTC.

This chain joins TRBV18 and TRBJ1-4, with no clear D. V was cut by 6 bases and J by 6 bases, with 20 bases left in between. Germline CDR1 KGHSH, CDR2 LQKENI. The CDR3 spans 16 residues. The CDR3: CASSSDGPASYEKLFF. CDR3 in DNA: TGTGCCAGCTCCTCCGATGGCCCAGCGTCATATGAAAAACTGTTTTTT.

V is TRBV28 and J is TRBJ2-2, with a weak D call TRBD2 (5 bases). The V gene's germline CDR1 is MDHEN and CDR2 SYDVKM. Trimming took 5 bases from V and 1 from J, leaving 11 bases between them. The CDR3 has 15 amino acids. The CDR3 protein is CASSPSDWNTGELFF. CDR3 in DNA: TGTGCCAGCAGTCCCTCGGACTGGAACACCGGGGAGCTGTTTTTT.

The gene calls are TRBV10-3 and TRBJ1-3; D might be TRBD1 (5 bases). Germline V gene data show CDR1 as ENHRY and CDR2 as SYGVKD. This CDR3 is built from 15 residues. With 8 bases removed from V and 0 bases from J, the gap between germline ends came to 14 bases. In DNA form, the CDR3 reads TGTGCCATCGGCGGGGGAGAAGGCTCTGGAAACACCATATATTTT. Protein sequence: CAIGGGEGSGNTIYF.

The chain couples TRBV5-1 to TRBJ1-1; D unclear. The CDR3 loop spans 15 amino acids. Germline V gene lookup returns CDR1 SGHRS and CDR2 YFSETQ. Trimming cost V 2 bases and J 1 base, with 12 bases left between them. Here the CDR3 reads CASSFGRVGNTEAFF. The CDR3 region has the DNA TGCGCCAGCAGCTTCGGCCGGGTCGGGAACACTGAAGCTTTCTTT.

The chain employs TRBV9 and TRBJ2-5, with a weak D call TRBD1 (5 bases). The V gene's germline CDR1 is SGDLS and CDR2 YYNGEE. CDR3 length: 16 residues. Trimming removed 2 bases at V and 4 bases at J, with 18 bases between. Here the CDR3 DNA reads TGTGCCAGCAGCGTGAGCCCCACGGTGCAGGGAGAGACCCAGTACTTC. This encodes CASSVSPTVQGETQYF. The full variable domain, with the rest looked up from reference TRBV9 and TRBJ2-5, is DSGVTQTPKHLITATGQRVTLRCSPRSGDLSVYWYQQSLDQGLQFLIQYYNGEERAKGNILERFSAQQFPDLHSELNLSSLELGDSALYFCASSVSPTVQGETQYFGPGTRLLVL.

CDR3 sequence: CASSYNLASGMGEQYF. For the CDR3, the DNA is TGTGCCAGCAGTTACAATTTGGCTAGCGGGATGGGCGAGCAGTACTTC. The chain couples TRBV6-6 to TRBJ2-7, with 9 nucleotides matching TRBD2. CDR1 is MNHNY and CDR2 is SVGAGI in the germline V gene (reference sequence). V was clipped by 2 bases and J by 6 bases; unmatched bases: 11. CDR3 length: 16 amino acids.

The CDR3 protein is CASSVERESSYNSPLHF. The CDR3 DNA follows: TGTGCCAGCAGCGTAGAGCGAGAGAGCTCCTATAATTCACCCCTCCACTTT. The rearrangement uses TRBV9 and TRBJ1-6; no clear D gene. CDR3 size: 17 residues. Germline values: CDR1 SGDLS, CDR2 YYNGEE. Trimming shortened V by 0 bases and J by 0 bases, and 10 bases separated the two germline ends.

The DNA for the CDR3 is TGTGCCAGCAGCGTAGGGGGGTGGAACAGGGGGCGCGACACAGATACGCAGTATTTT. Its translation: CASSVGGWNRGRDTDTQYF. This chain uses TRBV9 with TRBJ2-3, with 9 bases lining up with TRBD1. The CDR3 consists of 19 residues. CDR1 and CDR2 from the germline V gene are SGDLS and YYNGEE. V lost 0 bases to trimming and J lost 2 bases; unmatched junction nucleotides: 13.

This chain connects TRBV5-4 to TRBJ1-2; TRBD1 is a possible D gene (6 bases). CDR3 length equals 13 residues. Per the germline V gene, CDR1 is SGHNT and CDR2 is YYREEE (reference sequence). Trimming removed 1 base from V and 14 bases from J, with 18 bases in between. CDR3 in amino acids: CASSLKQGHPGTF. Here the CDR3 DNA reads TGTGCCAGCAGCTTGAAACAGGGCCATCCGGGGACCTTC.

The chain joins TRBV6-1 to TRBJ2-5; the match to TRBD2 covers 7 bases. Looked up from germline, CDR1 is MNHNS and CDR2 is SASEGT. The CDR3 spans 13 residues. The V gene end was trimmed by 8 bases and the J gene end by 3 bases; junction bases not matched to a gene: 6. Here the CDR3 reads CASVGLPEETQYF. In DNA, the CDR3 is TGTGCCAGCGTGGGACTACCAGAAGAGACCCAGTACTTC.

The chain is built from TRBV5-4 and TRBJ2-2; TRBD2 matches 11 bases. The V gene's germline CDR1 is SGHNT and CDR2 YYREEE (reference sequence). The CDR3 has 20 amino acids. Trimming took 4 bases from V and 4 from J; bases not matched to a gene: 18. CDR3 sequence: CASSLMLGTSGLRGTGELFF. The CDR3 nucleotides are TGTGCCAGCAGCCTCATGCTTGGGACTAGCGGCCTCAGGGGCACCGGGGAGCTGTTTTTT.

Notes on this clone: Other nucleotide sequences in the sample specify the same CDR3. This chain uses TRBV27 with TRBJ1-1; D might be TRBD1 (5 bases). In germline, CDR1 is MNHEY, CDR2 SMNVEV (reference sequence). V lost 5 bases to trimming and J lost 4 bases, with 8 bases between them. This CDR3 region has 12 residues. The chain's CDR3 is CASSPQGTEAFF. CDR3 in DNA: TGTGCCAGCAGTCCCCAGGGCACTGAAGCTTTCTTT.

The chain uses TRBV28 and TRBJ2-1, with 12 nucleotides matching TRBD2. The V segment lost 3 bases and the J segment 9 bases; nucleotides outside the gene matches: 6. In germline, CDR1 is MDHEN, CDR2 SYDVKM. The CDR3 spans 15 residues. In DNA, the CDR3 is TGTGCCAGCAGTTTTGAACTAGCGGGAGGCGGTGAGCAGTTCTTC. Translation gives CASSFELAGGGEQFF.

This clone came up a few times. The gene calls are TRBV10-3 and TRBJ2-5, with TRBD2 matching 7 bases. V lost 10 bases to trimming and J lost 2 bases; unmatched junction nucleotides: 7. CDR1 is ENHRY and CDR2 is SYGVKD in the germline V gene. The CDR3 is 13 residues long. CDR3 region: CATWEGVQETQYF. CDR3 sequence (DNA): TGTGCCACTTGGGAGGGAGTACAAGAGACCCAGTACTTC.

The sample holds a few counts of this clone. This chain connects TRBV6-1 to TRBJ1-5; 9 bases are a match to TRBD1. The CDR3 loop spans 15 amino acids. Germline V gene sequence: CDR1 MNHNS, CDR2 SASEGT. V gave up 6 bases and J gave up 4 bases; unmatched junction bases: 7. CDR3 residues: CASRLGGTGNQPQHF. Here the CDR3 DNA reads TGTGCCAGCAGGCTAGGAGGGACAGGGAATCAGCCCCAGCATTTT.

The chain combines TRBV9 with TRBJ2-1; a weak D match, TRBD1 (6 bases). V was shortened by 3 bases and J by 0 bases, with 13 bases between the two germline ends. Germline-derived CDR1 and CDR2 are SGDLS and YYNGEE. CDR3 length equals 16 residues. The CDR3 nucleotides read TGTGCCAGCAGCGAACAGGGCCCCCGCTCCTACAATGAGCAGTTCTTC. The encoded protein is CASSEQGPRSYNEQFF.

This sequence joins TRBV19 and TRBJ1-1, with D unresolved. Germline-derived CDR1 and CDR2 are LNHDA and SQIVND (reference sequence). V lost 3 bases to trimming and J lost 2 bases, with 7 bases between them. The CDR3 covers 13 residues. In DNA form, the CDR3 reads TGTGCCAGTAGTATGGGAGGTAACACTGAAGCTTTCTTT. Translated: CASSMGGNTEAFF.

V is TRBV7-2 and J is TRBJ2-7; a weak D match, TRBD2 (6 bases). V was pared by 5 bases and J by 5 bases, with 16 bases between. The CDR3 is made up of 14 amino acids. Germline V gene data show CDR1 as SGHTA and CDR2 as FQGNSA. The CDR3, as DNA: TGTGCCAGCAGCGTATTTCTAGGCGGGGACGAGCAGTACTTC. It yields the protein CASSVFLGGDEQYF.

This clone was detected only once. The gene calls are TRBV6-6 and TRBJ2-5, with TRBD2 as a possible D gene (6 bases). The DNA end favors TRBJ2-7, so the J call may be wrong. The CDR3 contains 14 residues. Germline assignment: CDR1 MNHNY and CDR2 SVGAGI (reference sequence). The CDR3 here is CASSSGGSSYEQYF. DNA for the CDR3: TGTGCCAGCAGTTCTGGGGGGAGCTCCTACGAGCAGTACTTC.